The next 5 T cell receptor beta chains were all read from a single sample in a study of cytomegalovirus exposure and HLA in healthy donors. A multiplex PCR was run with 60 Vbeta primers and 13 Jbeta primers. Clones were sequenced by immunoSEQ multiplex PCR, and TCRdb holds only the in-frame ones, with some missing. The repertoire holds tens of thousands of clones, less than 75% seen once, with nearly 25% in the top ten. Sequenced input: PBMCs. These receptors originate from a middle-aged man in good health and CMV-seropositive.

The rearrangement uses TRBV30 and TRBJ2-7, with 11 bases that match TRBD1. Germline V CDR1 and CDR2: GTSNPN, SVGIG (reference sequence). This CDR3 spans 13 amino acids. V shed 5 bases and J 4 bases; nucleotides not matched to a gene: 4. CDR3 in DNA: TGTGCCTGGCGGGACAGGGGGTGGTACGAGCAGTACTTC. Protein: CAWRDRGWYEQYF. Full variable domain (remainder filled in from reference TRBV30 and TRBJ2-7): SQTIHQWPATLVQPVGSPLSLECTVEGTSNPNLYWYRQAAGRGLQLLFYSVGIGQISSEVPQNLSASRPQDRQFILSSKKLLLSDSGFYLCAWRDRGWYEQYFGPGTRLTVT.

V is TRBV30 and J is TRBJ2-7, with 8 bases fitting TRBD1. The CDR3 totals 14 residues. CDR1 and CDR2 from the germline V gene are GTSNPN and SVGIG (reference sequence). Unmatched junction bases numbered 7, after V lost 0 bases and J lost 6 bases. CDR3 sequence reads: CAWSVRTGSSEQYF. Written as DNA, the CDR3 is TGTGCCTGGAGTGTCCGGACAGGGTCTAGCGAGCAGTACTTC.

This sequence joins TRBV6-1 and TRBJ1-1; weak D call: TRBD1 (6 bases). The length of the CDR3 is 15 residues. With 3 bases removed from V and 2 bases from J, the gap between germline ends came to 13 bases. Germline-derived CDR1 and CDR2 are MNHNS and SASEGT. CDR3 loop: CASSEGGAGNTEAFF. The CDR3 nucleotides read TGTGCCAGCAGTGAGGGGGGGGCTGGTAACACTGAAGCTTTCTTT.

This rearrangement joins TRBV15 to TRBJ2-1; 7 positions match TRBD2. The CDR3 runs to 16 residues. CDR1 and CDR2 from the germline V gene are LNHNV and YYDKDF (reference sequence). V dropped 0 bases and J dropped 5; count of bases not matched to a gene: 7. The CDR3 bases are TGTGCCACCAGCAGAGATGGGACTACGCGAAACAATGAGCAGTTCTTC. Translation gives CATSRDGTTRNNEQFF.

The gene calls are TRBV4-1 and TRBJ1-5; D is ambiguous. V gave up 0 bases and J gave up 1 base, with 13 bases separating them. Germline loops: CDR1 MGHRA, CDR2 YSYEKL. The CDR3 has 17 amino acids. Here the CDR3 reads CASSQDPPPPSNQPQHF. For the CDR3, the DNA is TGCGCCAGCAGCCAAGACCCCCCTCCCCCGAGCAATCAGCCCCAGCATTTT.